This T cell receptor (beta chain) was profiled in a study of cytomegalovirus exposure and HLA in healthy donors. Findings and caveats of the study: CMV antigen specificity of a few CMV-associated chains was confirmed in vitro. The finding came from a later analysis; first-cohort TCR clusters tended to co-occur in the 110 or so validation repertoires.

As for this clone: Its cognate antigen is unknown.

Germline V gives CDR1 LGHNA, CDR2 YSLEER. The CDR3 covers 17 residues. Trimming took 0 bases from V and 4 from J; bases not matched to a gene: 4. The table came from immunoSEQ multiplex PCR; TCRdb's copy has only in-frame clones and leaves some out. The data contain 80,000 to 95,000 clones, approximately 93% of them singletons. Input material: PBMCs. The genes are TRBV4-3 and TRBJ2-1; TRBD2 matches at 12 bases. The TCR originated in a woman aged 25-40 years in good health and CMV-seropositive. CDR3 amino acids: CASSQEIGLAGYNEQFF. The CDR3, as DNA: TGCGCCAGCAGCCAAGAGATAGGACTAGCGGGATACAATGAGCAGTTCTTC.